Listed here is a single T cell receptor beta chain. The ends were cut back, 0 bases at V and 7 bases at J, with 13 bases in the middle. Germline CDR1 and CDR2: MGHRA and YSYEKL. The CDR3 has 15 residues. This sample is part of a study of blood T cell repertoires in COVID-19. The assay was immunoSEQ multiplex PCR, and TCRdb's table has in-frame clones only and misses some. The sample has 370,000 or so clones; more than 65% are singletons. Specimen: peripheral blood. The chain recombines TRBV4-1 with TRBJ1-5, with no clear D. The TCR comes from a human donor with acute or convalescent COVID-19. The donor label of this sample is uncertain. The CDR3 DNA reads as TGCGCCAGCAGCCAAGAAGTTGGCCTTCCCCAGCCCCAGCATTTT. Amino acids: CASSQEVGLPQPQHF.